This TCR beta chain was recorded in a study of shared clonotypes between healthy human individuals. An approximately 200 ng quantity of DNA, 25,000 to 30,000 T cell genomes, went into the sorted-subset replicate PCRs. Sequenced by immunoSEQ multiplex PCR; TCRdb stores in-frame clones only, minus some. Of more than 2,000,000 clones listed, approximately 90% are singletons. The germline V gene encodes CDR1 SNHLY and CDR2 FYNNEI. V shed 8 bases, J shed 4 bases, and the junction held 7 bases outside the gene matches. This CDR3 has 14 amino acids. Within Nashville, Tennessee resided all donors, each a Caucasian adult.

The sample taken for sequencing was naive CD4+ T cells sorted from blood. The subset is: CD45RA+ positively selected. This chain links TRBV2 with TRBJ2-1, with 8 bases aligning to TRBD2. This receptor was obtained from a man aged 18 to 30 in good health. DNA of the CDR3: TGTGCCAGCCTCCTTAGCGGGGAGTACAATGAGCAGTTCTTC. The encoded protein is CASLLSGEYNEQFF.